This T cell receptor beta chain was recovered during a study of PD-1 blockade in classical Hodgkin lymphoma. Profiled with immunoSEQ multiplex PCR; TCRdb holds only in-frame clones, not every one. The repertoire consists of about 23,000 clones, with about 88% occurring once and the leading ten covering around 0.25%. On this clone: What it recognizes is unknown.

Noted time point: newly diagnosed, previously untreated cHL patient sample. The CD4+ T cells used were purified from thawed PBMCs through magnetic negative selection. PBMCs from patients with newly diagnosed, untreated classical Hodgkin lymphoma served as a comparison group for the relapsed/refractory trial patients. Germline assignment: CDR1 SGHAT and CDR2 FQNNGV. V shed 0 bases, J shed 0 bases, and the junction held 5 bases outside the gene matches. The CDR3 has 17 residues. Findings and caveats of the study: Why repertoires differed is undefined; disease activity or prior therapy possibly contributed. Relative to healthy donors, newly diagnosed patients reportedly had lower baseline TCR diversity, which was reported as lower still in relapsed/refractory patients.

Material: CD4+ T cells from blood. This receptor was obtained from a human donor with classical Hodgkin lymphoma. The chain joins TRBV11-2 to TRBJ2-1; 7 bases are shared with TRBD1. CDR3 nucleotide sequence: TGTGCCAGCAGCTTAGATACAGGGGCTATCTCCTACAATGAGCAGTTCTTC. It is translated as CASSLDTGAISYNEQFF.